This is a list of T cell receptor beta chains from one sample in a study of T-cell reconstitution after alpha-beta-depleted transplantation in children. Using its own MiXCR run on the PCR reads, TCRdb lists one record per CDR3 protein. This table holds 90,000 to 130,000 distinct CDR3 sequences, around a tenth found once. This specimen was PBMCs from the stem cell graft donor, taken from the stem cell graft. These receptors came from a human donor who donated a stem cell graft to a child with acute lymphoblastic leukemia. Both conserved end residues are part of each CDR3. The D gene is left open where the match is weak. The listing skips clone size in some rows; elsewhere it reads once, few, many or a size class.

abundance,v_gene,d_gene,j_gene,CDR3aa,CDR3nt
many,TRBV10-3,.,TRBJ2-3,CAISESPVFSTDTQYF,TGTGCCATCAGTGAGTCTCCGGTCTTTAGCACAGATACGCAGTATTTT
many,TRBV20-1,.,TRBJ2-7,CSARPDNYEQYF,TGCAGTGCTAGACCGGACAACTACGAGCAGTACTTC
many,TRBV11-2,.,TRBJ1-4,CASSLSRGYEKLFF,TGTGCCAGCAGCCTATCACGAGGGTACGAAAAACTGTTTTTT
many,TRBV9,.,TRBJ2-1,CASSVVGRFYNEQFF,TGTGCCAGCAGCGTAGTCGGGAGATTCTACAATGAGCAGTTCTTC
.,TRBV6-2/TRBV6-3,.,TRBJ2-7,CASSYTASSYEQYF,TGTGCCAGCAGTTATACGGCTAGCTCCTACGAGCAGTACTTC
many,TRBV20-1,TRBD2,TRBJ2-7,CSVSGTSGSYEQYF,TGCAGTGTTTCAGGGACTAGCGGGTCCTACGAGCAGTACTTC
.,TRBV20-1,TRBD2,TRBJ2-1,CSARTSGGALNEQFF,TGCAGTGCTAGGACTAGCGGGGGGGCATTGAATGAGCAGTTCTTC
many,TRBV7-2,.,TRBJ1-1,CASSTTGWNTEAFF,TGTGCCAGCAGCACGACAGGATGGAACACTGAAGCTTTCTTT
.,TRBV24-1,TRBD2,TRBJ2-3,CATSDPGLGADTQYF,TGTGCCACCAGTGACCCCGGACTAGGGGCAGATACGCAGTATTTT
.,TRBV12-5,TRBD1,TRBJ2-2,CASGLTTGGGTGELFF,TGTGCTAGTGGTTTGACGACAGGGGGAGGCACCGGGGAGCTGTTTTTT
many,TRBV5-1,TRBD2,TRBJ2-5,CASSPELAGGRETQYF,TGCGCCAGCAGCCCCGAACTAGCGGGGGGGCGCGAGACCCAGTACTTC
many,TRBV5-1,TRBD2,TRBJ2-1,CASSRASGRGDEQFF,TGCGCCAGCAGCCGCGCTAGCGGGAGGGGGGATGAGCAGTTCTTC
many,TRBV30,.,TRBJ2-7,CAFPPPYEQYF,TGTGCCTTTCCCCCCCCCTACGAGCAGTACTTC
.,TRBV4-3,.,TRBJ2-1,CASRAAVVSYNEQFF,TGCGCCAGCAGGGCAGCGGTTGTGAGTTACAATGAGCAGTTCTTC
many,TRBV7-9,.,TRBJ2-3,CASSYPVESPTDTQYF,TGTGCCAGCAGCTACCCTGTGGAATCACCCACAGATACGCAGTATTTT
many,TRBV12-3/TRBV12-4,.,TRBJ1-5,CASSSFKGSNQPQHF,TGTGCCAGCAGTTCCTTCAAGGGGAGCAATCAGCCCCAGCATTTT
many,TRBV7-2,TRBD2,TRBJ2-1,CASSLGLTSGMNEQFF,TGTGCCAGCAGCTTAGGATTGACTAGCGGGATGAATGAGCAGTTCTTC
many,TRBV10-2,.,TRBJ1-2,CASSETGLAGAGYGYTF,TGCGCCAGCAGTGAAACAGGACTGGCGGGGGCGGGCTATGGCTACACCTTC
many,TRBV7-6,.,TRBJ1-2,CASSLGGLDGYTF,TGTGCCAGCAGCTTAGGCGGTCTAGATGGCTACACCTTC
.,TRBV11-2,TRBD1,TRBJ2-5,CASSRDRAQETQYF,TGTGCCAGCAGCCGGGACAGGGCACAAGAGACCCAGTACTTC
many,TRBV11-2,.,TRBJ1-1,CASSPGTVRWGTEAFF,TGTGCCAGCAGCCCCGGAACGGTCCGGTGGGGCACTGAAGCTTTCTTT
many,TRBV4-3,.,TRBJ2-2,CASSQVVRVPGELFF,TGCGCCAGCAGCCAAGTCGTCAGGGTCCCCGGGGAGCTGTTTTTT
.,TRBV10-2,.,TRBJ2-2,CASTLLTVDTGELFF,TGCGCCAGCACCTTACTGACGGTGGACACCGGGGAGCTGTTTTTT
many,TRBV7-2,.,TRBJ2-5,CASSLAHESQETQYF,TGTGCCAGCAGCTTAGCGCATGAGAGTCAAGAGACCCAGTACTTC
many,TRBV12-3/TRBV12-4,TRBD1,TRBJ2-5,CASSLGTGQETQYF,TGTGCCAGCAGTTTAGGGACAGGGCAAGAGACCCAGTACTTC
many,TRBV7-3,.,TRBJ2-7,CALDSFSYEQYF,TGTGCCCTGGACTCTTTCTCCTACGAGCAGTACTTC
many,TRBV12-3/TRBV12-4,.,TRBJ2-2,CASRLGATGELFF,TGTGCCAGCAGGTTGGGGGCCACCGGGGAGCTGTTTTTT